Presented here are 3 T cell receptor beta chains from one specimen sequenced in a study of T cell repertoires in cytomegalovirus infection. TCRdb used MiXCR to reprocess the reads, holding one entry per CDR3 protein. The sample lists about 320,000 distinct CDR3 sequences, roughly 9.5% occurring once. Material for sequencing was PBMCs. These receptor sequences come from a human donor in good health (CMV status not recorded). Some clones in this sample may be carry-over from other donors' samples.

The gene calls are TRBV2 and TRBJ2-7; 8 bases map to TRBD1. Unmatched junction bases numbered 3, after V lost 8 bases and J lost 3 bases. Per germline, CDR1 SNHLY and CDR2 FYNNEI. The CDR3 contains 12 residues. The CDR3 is CASEGQVYEQYF. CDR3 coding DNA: TGTGCCAGCGAGGGACAGGTCTACGAGCAGTACTTC.

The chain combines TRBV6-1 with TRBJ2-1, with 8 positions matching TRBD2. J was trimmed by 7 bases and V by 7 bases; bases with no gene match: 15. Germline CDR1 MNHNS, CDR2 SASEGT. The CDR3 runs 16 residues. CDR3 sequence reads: CASIDPRGGARNEQFF. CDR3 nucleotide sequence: TGTGCCAGCATCGACCCACGGGGGGGGGCTCGGAATGAGCAGTTCTTC.

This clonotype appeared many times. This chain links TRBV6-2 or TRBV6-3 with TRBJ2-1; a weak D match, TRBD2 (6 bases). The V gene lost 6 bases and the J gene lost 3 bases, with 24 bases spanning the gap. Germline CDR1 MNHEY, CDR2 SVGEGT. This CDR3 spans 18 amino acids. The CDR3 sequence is CASSPSSGTVPNYNEQFF. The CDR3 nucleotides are TGTGCCAGCAGCCCTTCCTCGGGGACTGTCCCTAACTACAATGAGCAGTTCTTC.